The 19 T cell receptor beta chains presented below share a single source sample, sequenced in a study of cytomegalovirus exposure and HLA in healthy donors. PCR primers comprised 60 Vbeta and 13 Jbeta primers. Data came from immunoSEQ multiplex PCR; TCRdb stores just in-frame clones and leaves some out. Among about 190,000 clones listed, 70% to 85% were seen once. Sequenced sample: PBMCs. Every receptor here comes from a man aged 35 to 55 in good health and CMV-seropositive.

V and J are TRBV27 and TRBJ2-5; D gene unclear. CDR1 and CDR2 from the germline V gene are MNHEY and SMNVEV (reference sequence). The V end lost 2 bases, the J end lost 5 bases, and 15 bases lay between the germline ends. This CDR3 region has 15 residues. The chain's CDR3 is CASSLGQLGGETQYF. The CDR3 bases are TGTGCCAGCAGTTTAGGGCAGCTCGGTGGGGAGACCCAGTACTTC.

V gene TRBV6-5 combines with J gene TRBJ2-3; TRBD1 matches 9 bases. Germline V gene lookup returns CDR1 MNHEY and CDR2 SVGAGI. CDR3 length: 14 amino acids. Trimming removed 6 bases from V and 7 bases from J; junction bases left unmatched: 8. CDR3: CASSPGQGIYTQYF. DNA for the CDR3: TGTGCCAGCAGCCCGGGACAGGGTATATATACGCAGTATTTT.

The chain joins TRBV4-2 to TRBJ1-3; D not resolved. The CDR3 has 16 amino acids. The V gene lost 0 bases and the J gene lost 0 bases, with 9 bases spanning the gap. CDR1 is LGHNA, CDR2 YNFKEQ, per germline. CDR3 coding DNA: TGTGCCAGCAGCCAAGATTCCCCAGGCTCTGGAAACACCATATATTTT. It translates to CASSQDSPGSGNTIYF.

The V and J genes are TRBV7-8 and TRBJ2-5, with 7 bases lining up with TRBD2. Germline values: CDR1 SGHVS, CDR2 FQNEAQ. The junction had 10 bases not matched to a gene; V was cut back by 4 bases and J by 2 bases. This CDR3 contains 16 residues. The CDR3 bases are TGTGCCAGCAGCTCAACAAGACTAGCCGGACAAGAGACCCAGTACTTC. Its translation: CASSSTRLAGQETQYF.

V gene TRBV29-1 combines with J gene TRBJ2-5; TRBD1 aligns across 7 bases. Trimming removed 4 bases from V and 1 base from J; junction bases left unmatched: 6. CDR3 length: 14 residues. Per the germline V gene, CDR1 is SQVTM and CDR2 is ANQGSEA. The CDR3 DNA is TGCAGCGTTGCATTAGGGGGCGGCCAAGAGACCCAGTACTTC. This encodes CSVALGGGQETQYF.

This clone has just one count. In DNA form, the CDR3 reads TGTGCCACCACCTTTGGGGGGAATCAGCCCCAGCATTTT. Its protein is CATTFGGNQPQHF. The V gene is TRBV10-3, the J gene TRBJ1-5; D possibly corresponds to TRBD1 (5 bases). Trimming stripped 10 bases from V and 4 bases from J, with 14 bases between. In germline, CDR1 is ENHRY, CDR2 SYGVKD. This CDR3 is built from 13 residues.

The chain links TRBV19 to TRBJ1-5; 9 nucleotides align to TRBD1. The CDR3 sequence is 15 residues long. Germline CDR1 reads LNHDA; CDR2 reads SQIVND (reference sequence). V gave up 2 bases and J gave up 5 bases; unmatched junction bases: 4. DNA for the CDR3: TGTGCCAGTAGTATACACAGGGGGCCTGATCAGCCCCAGCATTTT. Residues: CASSIHRGPDQPQHF.

The CDR3 sequence is CASSVGPGGGDTQYF. For the CDR3, the DNA is TGTGCCAGCAGCGTAGGACCGGGTGGTGGGGATACGCAGTATTTT. The genes are TRBV9 and TRBJ2-3, with no clear D. The germline gives CDR1 SGDLS, CDR2 YYNGEE. Trimming stripped 0 bases from V and 6 bases from J, with 14 bases between. CDR3 length: 15 residues.

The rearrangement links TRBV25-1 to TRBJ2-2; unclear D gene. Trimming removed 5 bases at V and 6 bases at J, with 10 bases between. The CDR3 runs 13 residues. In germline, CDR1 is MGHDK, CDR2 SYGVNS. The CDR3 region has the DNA TGTGCCAGCAGTCCCCTCGGTCCCGGGGAGCTGTTTTTT. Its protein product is CASSPLGPGELFF.

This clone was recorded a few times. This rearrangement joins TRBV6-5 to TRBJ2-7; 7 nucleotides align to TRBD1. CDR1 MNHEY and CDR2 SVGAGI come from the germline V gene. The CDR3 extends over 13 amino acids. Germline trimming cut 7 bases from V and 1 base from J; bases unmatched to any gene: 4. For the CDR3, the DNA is TGTGCCAGCACCACGACAGGGTCCTACGAGCAGTACTTC. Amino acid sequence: CASTTTGSYEQYF.

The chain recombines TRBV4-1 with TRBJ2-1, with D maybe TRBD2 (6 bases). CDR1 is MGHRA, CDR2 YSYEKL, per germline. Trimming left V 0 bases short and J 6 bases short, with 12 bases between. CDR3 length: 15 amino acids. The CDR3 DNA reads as TGCGCCAGCAGCCAAGATCGGGACTTTATCAATGAGCAGTTCTTC. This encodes CASSQDRDFINEQFF.

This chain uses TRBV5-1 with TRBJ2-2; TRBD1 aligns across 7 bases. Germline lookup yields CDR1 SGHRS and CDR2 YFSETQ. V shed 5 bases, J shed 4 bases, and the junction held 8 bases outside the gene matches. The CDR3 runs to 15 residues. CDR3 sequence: CASRQGGVSTGELFF. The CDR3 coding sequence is TGCGCCAGCAGGCAAGGGGGCGTCAGCACCGGGGAGCTGTTTTTT.

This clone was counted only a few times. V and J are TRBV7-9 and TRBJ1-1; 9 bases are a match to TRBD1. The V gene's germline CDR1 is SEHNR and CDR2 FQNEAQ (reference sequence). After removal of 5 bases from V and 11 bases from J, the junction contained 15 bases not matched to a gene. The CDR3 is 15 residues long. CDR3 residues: CASSAWTGAALVAFF. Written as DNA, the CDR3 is TGTGCCAGCAGCGCGTGGACAGGGGCCGCGCTAGTGGCTTTCTTT.

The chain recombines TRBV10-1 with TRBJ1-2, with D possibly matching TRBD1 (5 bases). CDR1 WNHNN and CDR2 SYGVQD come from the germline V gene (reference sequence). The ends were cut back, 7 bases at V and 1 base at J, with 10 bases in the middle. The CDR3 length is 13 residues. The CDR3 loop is CASKLTVNYGYTF. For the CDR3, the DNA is TGCGCCAGCAAGCTGACAGTTAACTATGGCTACACCTTC.

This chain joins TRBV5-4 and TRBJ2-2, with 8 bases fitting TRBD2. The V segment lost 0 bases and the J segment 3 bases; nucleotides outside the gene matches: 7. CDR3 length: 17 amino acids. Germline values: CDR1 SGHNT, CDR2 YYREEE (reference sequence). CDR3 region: CASSLDLAGLYTGELFF. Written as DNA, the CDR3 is TGTGCCAGCAGCTTGGATCTAGCGGGCCTTTACACCGGGGAGCTGTTTTTT. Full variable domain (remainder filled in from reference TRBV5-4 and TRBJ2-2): ETGVTQSPTHLIKTRGQQVTLRCSSQSGHNTVSWYQQALGQGPQFIFQYYREEENGRGNFPPRFSGLQFPNYSSELNVNALELDDSALYLCASSLDLAGLYTGELFFGEGSRLTVL.

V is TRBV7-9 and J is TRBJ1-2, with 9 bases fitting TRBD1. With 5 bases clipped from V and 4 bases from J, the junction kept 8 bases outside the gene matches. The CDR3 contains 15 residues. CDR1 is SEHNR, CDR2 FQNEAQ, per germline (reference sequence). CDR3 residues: CASSPGQGDLYGYTF. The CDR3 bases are TGTGCCAGCAGCCCGGGACAGGGTGATCTCTATGGCTACACCTTC.

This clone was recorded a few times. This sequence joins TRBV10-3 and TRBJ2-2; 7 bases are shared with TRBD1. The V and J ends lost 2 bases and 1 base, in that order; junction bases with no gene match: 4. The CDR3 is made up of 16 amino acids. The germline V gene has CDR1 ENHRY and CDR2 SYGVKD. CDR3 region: CAISEVAGGNTGELFF. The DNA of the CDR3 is TGTGCCATCAGTGAGGTCGCAGGGGGGAACACCGGGGAGCTGTTTTTT.

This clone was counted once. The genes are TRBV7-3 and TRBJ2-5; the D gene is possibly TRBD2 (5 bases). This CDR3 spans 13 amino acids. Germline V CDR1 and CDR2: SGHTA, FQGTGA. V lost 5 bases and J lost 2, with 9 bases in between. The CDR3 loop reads CASSHGKQETQYF. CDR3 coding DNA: TGTGCCAGCAGCCACGGGAAACAAGAGACCCAGTACTTC. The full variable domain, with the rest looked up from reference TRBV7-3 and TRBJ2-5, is GAGVSQTPSNKVTEKGKYVELRCDPISGHTALYWYRQSLGQGPEFLIYFQGTGAADDSGLPNDRFFAVRPEGSVSTLKIQRTERGDSAVYLCASSHGKQETQYFGPGTRLLVL.

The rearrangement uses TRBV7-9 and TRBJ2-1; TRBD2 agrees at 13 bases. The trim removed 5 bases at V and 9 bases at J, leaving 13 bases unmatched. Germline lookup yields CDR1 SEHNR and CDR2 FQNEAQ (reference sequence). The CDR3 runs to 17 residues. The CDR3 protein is CASSPGLAGAQGPEQFF. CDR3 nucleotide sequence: TGTGCCAGCAGCCCCGGACTAGCGGGGGCTCAAGGCCCTGAGCAGTTCTTC.